A selection of T cell receptor beta chains follows, all from one sample in a study of T cells in Graves' hyperthyroidism and ophthalmopathy. TCRdb reprocessed the multiplex PCR reads with MiXCR, giving one entry per CDR3 protein. The data contain 300,000 to 450,000 distinct CDR3 sequences, 13% of them seen just once; the ten biggest clones take up around 9.2%. The sample taken for sequencing was blood. Receptor source: a woman in her late teens or twenties with Graves' hyperthyroidism. The CDR3 runs from the conserved cysteine through the conserved F or W. The D gene is left open where the match is weak. Only part of the rows carry a size: once, few, many, or a class if the clone is expanded.

V	length	D	size	J	DNA	CDR3
TRBV5-1	14	.	many	TRBJ1-3	TGCGCCAGCAGCTTGTCAGGGTATGGAAACACCATATATTTT	CASSLSGYGNTIYF
TRBV19	15	TRBD1	.	TRBJ1-6	TGTGCCAGTAGTTCAAGACAGGGACCGAATTCACCCCTCCACTTT	CASSSRQGPNSPLHF
TRBV7-3	13	.	many	TRBJ2-1	TGTGCCAGCAGCCTATACACCGACAATGAGCAGTTCTTC	CASSLYTDNEQFF
TRBV12-3/TRBV12-4	17	TRBD2	many	TRBJ2-5	TGTGCCAGCAGCACCCATCAGACTAGCGGGTTTCAAGAGACCCAGTACTTC	CASSTHQTSGFQETQYF
TRBV28	17	.	.	TRBJ2-1	TGTGCCAGCAGTTATAGGGGCTTGGGGGTCTCCTACAGTGAGCAGTTCTTC	CASSYRGLGVSYSEQFF
TRBV6-1	14	.	.	TRBJ1-4	TGTGCCAGCTGGGCCATTGCAACTAATGAAAAACTGTTTTTT	CASWAIATNEKLFF
TRBV20-1	14	TRBD1	many	TRBJ2-3	TGCAGTGCCAGACAGGGGGCGAGTGCAGATACGCAGTATTTT	CSARQGASADTQYF
TRBV20-1	14	TRBD1	many	TRBJ1-1	TGCAGTGCTAGGGTAGGGGGCGGGAACACTGAAGCTTTCTTT	CSARVGGGNTEAFF
TRBV12-3/TRBV12-4	13	.	.	TRBJ2-5	TGTGCCAGCAGTCCTATAGGGGGAGAGACCCAGTACTTC	CASSPIGGETQYF
TRBV11-2	14	.	many	TRBJ2-7	TGTGCCAGCAGCCCAAAAACCTTCTCCTACGAGCAGTACTTC	CASSPKTFSYEQYF
TRBV28	15	.	many	TRBJ1-5	TGTGCCAGCAGTTTTGTGGCTAGAAGTTATCAGCCCCAGCATTTT	CASSFVARSYQPQHF
TRBV18	16	.	few	TRBJ2-3	TGTGCCAGCTCACCACTCGGGACCGCTAGCACAGATACGCAGTATTTT	CASSPLGTASTDTQYF
TRBV12-3/TRBV12-4	17	TRBD2	many	TRBJ2-2	TGTGCCAGCAGTTTAGCGCCAAGCGGGACCGACACCGGGGAGCTGTTTTTT	CASSLAPSGTDTGELFF
TRBV2	15	TRBD1	many	TRBJ2-2	TGTGCCAGCACCAACGACAGGGGGCGCACCGGGGAGCTGTTTTTT	CASTNDRGRTGELFF
TRBV5-5	13	.	.	TRBJ1-1	TGTGCCAGCACCCGCCGGGGGGCAATTGAAGCTTTCTTT	CASTRRGAIEAFF
TRBV10-1	14	TRBD1	many	TRBJ2-7	TGCGCCAGCAGTGAAGGGACAGGGGGATCCGAGCAGTACTTC	CASSEGTGGSEQYF
TRBV6-4	16	TRBD1	.	TRBJ1-5	TGTGCCAGTACGTTTACAGGGGGCACAAGCAATCAGCCCCAGCATTTT	CASTFTGGTSNQPQHF
TRBV7-9	14	.	.	TRBJ2-1	TGTGCCAGCAGCCAATCGAGGGGTTATGGTGAGCAGTTCTTC	CASSQSRGYGEQFF
TRBV4-1	16	.	many	TRBJ2-2	TGCGCCAGCAGCCTACCGCTAGCAGCGAACACCGGGGAGCTGTTTTTT	CASSLPLAANTGELFF
TRBV9	14	TRBD2	few	TRBJ2-1	TGTGCCAGCAGCGTAACTAGCGGGAGCCACGAGCAGTTCTTC	CASSVTSGSHEQFF
TRBV28	19	TRBD2	.	TRBJ2-5	TGTGCCAGCAGTTACCCCATGACTAGCGGGGGGGCAATGTGGGAGACCCAGTACTTC	CASSYPMTSGGAMWETQYF
TRBV6-1	13	TRBD2	few	TRBJ2-1	TGTGCCAGCTGTCTAGCGGCCCCCAAGGAGCAGTTCTTC	CASCLAAPKEQFF
TRBV5-1	14	.	few	TRBJ2-7	TGCGCCAGCAGCCCGACTTCCCAGGGTTACGAGCAGTACTTC	CASSPTSQGYEQYF
TRBV5-5	12	.	few	TRBJ1-5	TGTGCCAGCGGGAGGGGCAATCAGCCCCAGCATTTT	CASGRGNQPQHF
TRBV9	14	.	many	TRBJ1-5	TGTGCCAGCAGCGGAGGTGGGCGCAATCAGCCCCAGCATTTT	CASSGGGRNQPQHF
TRBV28	13	.	.	TRBJ1-5	TGTGCCAGCAGGGGTCTCGGGCAGTCAAGTCAGCATTTT	CASRGLGQSSQHF
TRBV11-2	15	.	many	TRBJ2-1	TGTGCCAGCAGCTTAGATGGGGCGGAGCACAATGAGCAGTTCTTC	CASSLDGAEHNEQFF
TRBV28	18	TRBD2	.	TRBJ2-1	TGTGCCAGCAGCCCCATCCTCCTAGCGGGGGGGCCCTACAATGAGCAGTTCTTC	CASSPILLAGGPYNEQFF
TRBV2	12	.	many	TRBJ2-1	TGTGCCAGCAAACAAGAGGTCATTCGGCAGTTCTTC	CASKQEVIRQFF
TRBV3-1	13	.	.	TRBJ1-1	TGTGCCAGCAGCCAAGTAAGGGACGGTGAAGCTTTCTTT	CASSQVRDGEAFF
TRBV2	14	TRBD2	.	TRBJ2-7	TGTGCCAGCAAACTAGCGGCGTTCTCCTACGAGCAGTACTTC	CASKLAAFSYEQYF
TRBV9	14	.	.	TRBJ2-7	TGTGCCAGCAGCGTAGATCACGGGAATCTCGAGCAGTACTTC	CASSVDHGNLEQYF
TRBV28	16	TRBD2	many	TRBJ2-1	TGTGCCAGCAGCCCTTCCGGGAGGGCCGGTAGCAATGAGCAGTTCTTC	CASSPSGRAGSNEQFF
TRBV6-1	13	.	many	TRBJ1-5	TGTGCCAGCAGTGAATGGGGCAATCAGCCCCAGCATTTT	CASSEWGNQPQHF
TRBV3-1	15	TRBD2	many	TRBJ2-3	TGTGCCAGCAGACTGGGACTAGCGGGGGGGGTGACGCAGTATTTT	CASRLGLAGGVTQYF
TRBV6-1	15	.	many	TRBJ2-3	TGTGCCAGCAGTGAATCGCAGGGCGGCACAGATACGCAGTATTTT	CASSESQGGTDTQYF
TRBV3-1	21	TRBD1	few	TRBJ2-2	TGTGCCAGCAGCTCCCAAAGTATCGGGCAGGGGGCTTTCCAGAGGGCCGGGGAGCTGTTTTTT	CASSSQSIGQGAFQRAGELFF
TRBV5-1	13	.	few	TRBJ1-1	TGCGCCAGCAGCCGTGGACAGAGCACTAAAGCTTTCTTT	CASSRGQSTKAFF
TRBV6-2/TRBV6-3	17	TRBD1	.	TRBJ2-2	TGTGCCAGCGGGGGACAGGGGGCCTCCTGGAACACCGGGGAGCTGTTTTTT	CASGGQGASWNTGELFF
TRBV9	16	.	few	TRBJ2-1	TGTGCCAGCTCTCCCCAGGGGAGCAACTCCTACAATGAGCAGTTCTTC	CASSPQGSNSYNEQFF
TRBV6-6	14	.	many	TRBJ1-1	TGTGCCAGCAGTTACCATGGATTAAACACTGAAGCTTTCTTT	CASSYHGLNTEAFF
TRBV27	15	TRBD2	.	TRBJ2-1	TGTGCCAGCAGTCCTGGACTAGCGGAGACCAATGAGCAGTTCTTC	CASSPGLAETNEQFF